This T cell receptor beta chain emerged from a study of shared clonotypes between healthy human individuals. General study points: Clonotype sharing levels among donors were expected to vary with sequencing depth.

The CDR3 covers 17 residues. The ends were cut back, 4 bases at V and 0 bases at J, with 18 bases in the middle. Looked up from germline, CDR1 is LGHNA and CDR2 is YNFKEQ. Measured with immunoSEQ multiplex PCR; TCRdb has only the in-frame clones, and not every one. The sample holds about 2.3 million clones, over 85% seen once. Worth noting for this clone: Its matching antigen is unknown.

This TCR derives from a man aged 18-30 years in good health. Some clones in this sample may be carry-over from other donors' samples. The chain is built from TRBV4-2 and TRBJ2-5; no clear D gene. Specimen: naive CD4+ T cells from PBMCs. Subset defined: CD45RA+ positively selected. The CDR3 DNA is TGTGCCAGCAGCCCAAAGGTGAGCGCTTCGTACCAAGAGACCCAGTACTTC. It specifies CASSPKVSASYQETQYF.